The rows below give T cell receptor beta chains drawn from one sample of a study of blood T cell repertoires in COVID-19. The repertoire was sequenced with immunoSEQ multiplex PCR; TCRdb's copy has only in-frame clones and lacks some. The data show 200,000 to 250,000 clones, with around 88% seen just once and under 1.5% held by the top ten. Input material: peripheral blood. The receptors derive from a man at least 80 years old with acute or convalescent COVID-19. CDR3s include the opening cysteine and the closing phenylalanine or tryptophan. Each record gives: D gene, J gene, V gene, CDR3 length, clone size, CDR3 protein, CDR3 DNA. A D gene is named only where the DNA matches it firmly. Only some rows state a clone size, as once, few, many or a class for expanded clones.

>.|TRBJ2-1|TRBV7-7|16|once
CASSLEVHRGTDEQFF
TGTGCCAGCAGCTTAGAGGTGCATCGGGGTACGGATGAGCAGTTCTTC
>TRBD2|TRBJ2-7|TRBV10-3|14|.
CAIRRTSGAYEQYF
TGTGCCATCAGGAGGACTAGCGGGGCGTATGAGCAGTACTTC
>.|TRBJ2-1|TRBV14|14|.
CASSQVTGKDEQFF
TGTGCCAGCAGCCAAGTAACGGGAAAGGATGAGCAGTTCTTC
>TRBD2|TRBJ2-3|TRBV28|19|once
CASSLSRLGLAGVPYTQYF
TGTGCCAGCAGTTTATCCCGGCTGGGACTAGCGGGAGTTCCATATACGCAGTATTTT
>TRBD1|TRBJ1-1|TRBV18|14|.
CASSTSQGDTEAFF
TGTGCCAGCTCAACCTCACAGGGGGACACTGAAGCTTTCTTT
>.|TRBJ1-5|TRBV5-1|15|.
CASSLVPGSNQPQHF
TGCGCCAGCAGCTTGGTTCCAGGCAGCAATCAGCCCCAGCATTTT
>TRBD2|TRBJ2-7|TRBV19|15|.
CASSIEGGSSYEQYF
TGTGCCAGTAGTATAGAGGGCGGGAGTAGCTACGAGCAGTACTTC
>TRBD1|TRBJ1-3|TRBV7-8|14|.
CASSLDRAGNTIYF
TGTGCCAGCAGCCTTGACAGGGCCGGAAACACCATATATTTT
>TRBD2|TRBJ2-5|TRBV24-1|20|.
CATSDSRTSGFGINQETQYF
TGTGCCACCAGTGATTCCCGGACTAGCGGCTTTGGCATTAACCAAGAGACCCAGTACTTC
>.|TRBJ1-5|TRBV6-2/TRBV6-3|12|few
CASSNRVQPQHF
TGTGCCAGCAGTAACAGGGTCCAGCCCCAGCATTTT
>.|TRBJ2-5|TRBV9|14|.
CASSRGTNQETQYF
TGTGCCAGCTCCAGGGGTACTAACCAAGAGACCCAGTACTTC
>.|TRBJ1-2|TRBV28|14|.
CASVRTQGFYGYTF
TGTGCCAGCGTTAGGACACAGGGATTCTATGGCTACACCTTC
>TRBD2|TRBJ2-2|TRBV4-3|21|.
CASSQSTTTGLAGENTGELFF
TGCGCCAGCAGCCAATCAACCACAACGGGACTAGCGGGGGAAAACACCGGGGAGCTGTTTTTT
>TRBD1|TRBJ2-7|TRBV9|14|.
CASSVGQGWGEQYF
TGTGCCAGCAGCGTAGGACAGGGTTGGGGCGAGCAGTACTTC
>.|TRBJ1-1|TRBV25-1|14|.
CASSDPRHATEAFF
TGTGCCAGCAGTGACCCTCGACACGCCACTGAAGCTTTCTTT
>TRBD1|TRBJ2-3|TRBV4-3|15|.
CASSQELRGPDTQYF
TGCGCCAGCAGCCAAGAGCTCAGGGGGCCAGATACGCAGTATTTT
>TRBD1|TRBJ1-2|TRBV19|15|.
CASSNDRALNYGYTF
TGTGCCAGTAGTAACGACAGGGCTCTTAACTATGGCTACACCTTC
>.|TRBJ1-4|TRBV19|15|.
CASSTGRGGDEKLFF
TGTGCCAGTAGTACAGGCAGGGGTGGTGATGAAAAACTGTTTTTT
>TRBD2|TRBJ2-1|TRBV14|16|.
CASSTAGLAGVYEQFF
TGTGCCAGCAGCACTGCCGGACTAGCGGGAGTTTATGAGCAGTTCTTC
>TRBD2|TRBJ2-7|TRBV11-2|14|once
CASSPGRLAQEQYF
TGTGCCAGCAGCCCCGGTCGACTAGCTCAGGAGCAGTACTTC
>.|TRBJ1-5|TRBV7-2|13|.
CASSGQGNQPQHF
TGTGCCAGCAGCGGTCAGGGAAATCAGCCCCAGCATTTT
>.|TRBJ2-5|TRBV19|15|.
CASSIGPQPGETQYF
TGTGCCAGTAGTATAGGTCCCCAGCCAGGCGAGACCCAGTACTTC
>.|TRBJ1-5|TRBV5-6|16|few
CASSLKRGYSNQPQHF
TGTGCCAGCAGCTTGAAGAGGGGGTATAGCAATCAGCCCCAGCATTTT
>TRBD1|TRBJ2-7|TRBV9|15|.
CASSVEDRVRHEQYF
TGTGCCAGCAGCGTAGAAGACAGGGTGCGGCACGAGCAGTACTTC
>.|TRBJ1-6|TRBV7-3|14|.
CASSLGGYNSPLHF
TGTGCCAGCAGCTTAGGCGGTTATAATTCACCCCTCCACTTT
>.|TRBJ1-1|TRBV11-2|16|.
CASSLGWGWSDTEAFF
TGTGCCAGCAGCTTAGGGTGGGGCTGGTCGGACACTGAAGCTTTCTTT
>TRBD1|TRBJ1-6|TRBV7-8|15|.
CASSPPGRGHSPLHF
TGTGCCAGCTCCCCACCCGGCAGGGGGCATTCACCCCTCCACTTT
>TRBD1|TRBJ1-2|TRBV19|14|.
CASSNQGAGYGYTF
TGTGCCAGTAGTAACCAGGGGGCTGGCTATGGCTACACCTTC
>.|TRBJ1-1|TRBV10-3|13|once
CASTGPRGTEAFF
TGTGCCTCAACGGGACCCAGGGGCACTGAAGCTTTCTTT
>TRBD1|TRBJ2-5|TRBV11-2|14|once
CASSHDRGRETQYF
TGTGCCAGCAGCCATGACAGGGGTCGAGAGACCCAGTACTTC
>.|TRBJ1-2|TRBV2|11|.
CATSTGKGYTF
TGTGCCACCTCGACCGGGAAGGGCTACACCTTC
>.|TRBJ2-1|TRBV28|14|.
CASSLPGEKNEQFF
TGTGCCAGCAGTTTGCCAGGGGAAAAAAATGAGCAGTTCTTC
>TRBD2|TRBJ2-7|TRBV11-2|14|.
CASTLLSGGGEQYF
TGTGCCAGCACCCTTCTTAGCGGGGGCGGGGAGCAGTACTTC
>.|TRBJ1-1|TRBV7-2|14|.
CASSLFPSDTEAFF
TGTGCCAGCAGCCTGTTTCCGTCGGACACTGAAGCTTTCTTT
>.|TRBJ1-1|TRBV21-1|12|.
CASSARGEKAFF
TGTGCCAGCAGCGCGCGGGGGGAAAAGGCTTTCTTT
>.|TRBJ2-7|TRBV7-2|15|.
CASSFAGSPSYEQYF
TGTGCCAGCAGCTTCGCGGGGAGCCCCTCCTACGAGCAGTACTTC
>TRBD2|TRBJ2-2|TRBV6-5|15|.
CASRRLAANTGELFF
TGTGCCAGCAGAAGACTAGCGGCAAACACCGGGGAGCTGTTTTTT
>TRBD1|TRBJ1-2|TRBV5-8|14|.
CASSLGAGGFGYTF
TGTGCCAGCAGCCTTGGGGCAGGGGGCTTTGGCTACACCTTC
>.|TRBJ2-1|TRBV3-1/TRBV3-2|15|.
CASSLRLEGAHEQFF
TGTGCCAGCAGCCTCCGTCTAGAAGGAGCGCATGAGCAGTTCTTC
>.|TRBJ1-4|TRBV5-1|16|.
CASSLQVRGANEKLFF
TGCGCCAGCAGCTTACAGGTTCGGGGGGCTAATGAAAAACTGTTTTTT
>TRBD2|TRBJ2-1|TRBV4-1|17|.
CASSQHSGGADYNEQFF
TGCGCCAGCAGCCAACATAGCGGGGGGGCCGACTACAATGAGCAGTTCTTC
>TRBD1|TRBJ1-5|TRBV12-3/TRBV12-4|13|.
CASSSQGDQPQHF
TGTGCCAGCAGCTCACAGGGGGATCAGCCCCAGCATTTT
>.|TRBJ2-3|TRBV9|16|.
CASSVGSRDGTDTQYF
TGTGCCAGCAGCGTAGGTTCGCGGGACGGGACAGATACGCAGTATTTT
>TRBD1|TRBJ2-7|TRBV19|14|.
CASSMGETGGEQYF
TGTGCCAGTAGTATGGGGGAAACAGGGGGCGAGCAGTACTTC
>.|TRBJ2-3|TRBV11-2|14|.
CASSLGHSGDTQYF
TGTGCCAGCAGCTTAGGCCATTCGGGGGATACGCAGTATTTT
>.|TRBJ2-7|TRBV5-8|16|.
CASSLLPGGPSYEQYF
TGTGCCAGCAGCTTGTTGCCCGGGGGGCCCTCCTACGAGCAGTACTTC
>.|TRBJ2-5|TRBV5-1|14|.
CASSLDGVQETQYF
TGCGCCAGCAGCTTGGACGGGGTTCAAGAGACCCAGTACTTC
>.|TRBJ1-5|TRBV6-1|15|.
CASSESGLSNQPQHF
TGTGCCAGCAGTGAATCAGGGTTGAGCAATCAGCCCCAGCATTTT
>TRBD2|TRBJ2-5|TRBV7-2|17|.
CASSPRLGAGGDETQYF
TGTGCCAGCAGCCCCCGCCTAGGAGCGGGGGGGGATGAGACCCAGTACTTC
>TRBD1|TRBJ1-5|TRBV19|15|.
CASSFSQGARQPQHF
TGTGCCAGTAGTTTCTCACAGGGGGCGAGACAGCCCCAGCATTTT